This T cell receptor (beta chain) was sequenced for a study of T cell repertoires in cytomegalovirus infection. Overall study context: An indication of both CMV infection and matching HLA type came from public TCR beta signatures.

Germline lookup yields CDR1 DFQATT and CDR2 SNEGSKA (reference sequence). Trimming cost V 5 bases and J 0 bases, with 7 bases left between them. This CDR3 is 12 amino acids long. Using its own MiXCR run on the reads, TCRdb lists one record per CDR3 protein. The sample records approximately 500,000 distinct CDR3 sequences, over 9% being singletons. Points on this clonotype: Its antigen is not identified.

Study-wide results and limits: Dominating the ex vivo response were TCR beta clonotypes that were CMV-specific and HLA-C-restricted.

The source is a human donor in good health (CMV status not recorded). Some clones in this sample may be carry-over from other donors' samples. The chain uses TRBV20-1 and TRBJ1-2; D remains ambiguous. The sample taken for sequencing was PBMCs. The DNA of the CDR3 is TGCAGTGCTCCTCAGGCTAACTATGGCTACACCTTC. Translation gives CSAPQANYGYTF.